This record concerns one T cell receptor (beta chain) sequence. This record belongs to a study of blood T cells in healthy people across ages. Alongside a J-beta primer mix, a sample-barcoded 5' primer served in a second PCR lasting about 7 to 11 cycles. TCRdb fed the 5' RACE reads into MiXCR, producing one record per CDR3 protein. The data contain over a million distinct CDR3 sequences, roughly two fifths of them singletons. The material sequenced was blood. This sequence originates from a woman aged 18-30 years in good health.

CDR3 region: CAWSVRRDSNYEQYF. DNA of the CDR3: TGTGCCTGGAGTGTAAGGAGGGACTCGAACTACGAGCAGTACTTC. J is TRBJ2-7 and V is TRBV30, with a tentative D call TRBD2 (6 bases). The V and J ends lost 0 bases and 3 bases respectively, with 15 bases between them. Germline loops: CDR1 GTSNPN, CDR2 SVGIG (reference sequence). The CDR3 is 15 residues long.